A selection of T cell receptor beta chains follows, all from one sample in a study of tumor-infiltrating lymphocytes in primary liver carcinoma. TCRdb processed the multiplex PCR reads anew with MiXCR; each CDR3 protein has one entry. The sample holds approximately 330,000 distinct CDR3 sequences; around 60% are singletons and the top ten take 5.5% to 8%. The sequenced sample was peripheral blood. The receptors derive from a man in his forties or fifties with primary liver carcinoma and hepatitis B virus infection. Both conserved end residues are trimmed from each CDR3.

15	TRBV6-2/TRBV6-3	TRBJ2-3	ASSARPRGSGSRGEY
14	TRBV10-2	TRBJ1-5	ASSESPATPHQPQH
14	TRBV4-1	TRBJ1-5	ASSQGLGRGDQPQH
14	TRBV4-3	TRBJ2-1	AGSQEDGSSYNEQF
14	TRBV11-2	TRBJ2-7	ASSLAGLAVSYEQY
12	TRBV11-2	TRBJ2-1	ASSFRPRNYEQF
16	TRBV11-2	TRBJ2-1	VSSLESLAGGLRSEQF
15	TRBV12-3/TRBV12-4	TRBJ2-1	ASSLLGGGQGDNERS
14	TRBV5-1	TRBJ2-7	ASSLDLAGAHYEQY
14	TRBV4-1	TRBJ1-4	ASRSPLAGNNEKLF
12	TRBV29-1	TRBJ2-5	SVEDLTAQKTQY
11	TRBV5-6	TRBJ2-1	ASRHSGGDEQF
13	TRBV28	TRBJ2-1	ASSLPGEREDEQF
12	TRBV5-1	TRBJ2-2	ASSLAERPGELF
15	TRBV12-3/TRBV12-4	TRBJ2-1	ASSFGNRGFRNNEQF
12	TRBV11-2	TRBJ2-1	ASNISGSYNEQF
13	TRBV11-3	TRBJ2-2	ASSLRGLSTGEPF
13	TRBV12-3/TRBV12-4	TRBJ2-2	ASSWAGGNTGELF